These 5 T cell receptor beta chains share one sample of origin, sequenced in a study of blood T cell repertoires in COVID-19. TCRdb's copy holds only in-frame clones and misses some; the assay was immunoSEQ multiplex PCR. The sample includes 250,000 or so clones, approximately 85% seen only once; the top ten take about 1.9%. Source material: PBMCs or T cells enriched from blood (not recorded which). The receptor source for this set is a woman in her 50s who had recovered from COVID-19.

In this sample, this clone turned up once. CDR3 residues: CASSQDVGGGTDTQYF. In DNA form, the CDR3 reads TGTGCCAGCAGCCAAGATGTCGGCGGGGGCACAGATACGCAGTATTTT. The chain is built from TRBV4-2 and TRBJ2-3, with D possibly TRBD2 on 6 matching bases. This CDR3 has 16 amino acids. Looked up from germline, CDR1 is LGHNA and CDR2 is YNFKEQ. V shed 0 bases and J shed 1 base, with 11 bases lying between them.

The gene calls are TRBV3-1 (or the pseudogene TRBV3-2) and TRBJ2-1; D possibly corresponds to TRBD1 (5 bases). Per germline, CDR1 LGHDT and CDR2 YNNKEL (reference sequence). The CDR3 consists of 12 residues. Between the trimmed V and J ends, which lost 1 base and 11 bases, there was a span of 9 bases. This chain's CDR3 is CASSQADTQQFF. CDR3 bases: TGTGCCAGCAGCCAAGCGGACACCCAGCAGTTCTTC.

CDR3 in amino acids: CASRAPYQGSEAFF. Here the CDR3 DNA reads TGTGCCAGCAGAGCCCCATATCAGGGATCTGAAGCTTTCTTT. The chain uses TRBV25-1 and TRBJ1-1, with D possibly being TRBD1 (5 bases). The CDR3 is 14 amino acids. V gave up 6 bases and J gave up 6 bases, with 17 bases separating them. CDR1 and CDR2 (germline): MGHDK, SYGVNS.

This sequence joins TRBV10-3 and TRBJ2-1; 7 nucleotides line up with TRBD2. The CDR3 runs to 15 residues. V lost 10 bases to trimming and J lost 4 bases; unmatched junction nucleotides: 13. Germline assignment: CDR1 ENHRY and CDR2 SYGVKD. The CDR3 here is CATQAPGTTYNEQFF. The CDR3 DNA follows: TGTGCCACCCAAGCCCCGGGGACTACATACAATGAGCAGTTCTTC.

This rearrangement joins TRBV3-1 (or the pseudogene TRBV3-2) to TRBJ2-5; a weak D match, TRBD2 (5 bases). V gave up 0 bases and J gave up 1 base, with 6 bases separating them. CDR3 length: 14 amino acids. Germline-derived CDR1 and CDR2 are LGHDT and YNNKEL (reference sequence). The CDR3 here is CASSQELVQETQYF. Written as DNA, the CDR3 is TGTGCCAGCAGCCAAGAACTAGTCCAAGAGACCCAGTACTTC.